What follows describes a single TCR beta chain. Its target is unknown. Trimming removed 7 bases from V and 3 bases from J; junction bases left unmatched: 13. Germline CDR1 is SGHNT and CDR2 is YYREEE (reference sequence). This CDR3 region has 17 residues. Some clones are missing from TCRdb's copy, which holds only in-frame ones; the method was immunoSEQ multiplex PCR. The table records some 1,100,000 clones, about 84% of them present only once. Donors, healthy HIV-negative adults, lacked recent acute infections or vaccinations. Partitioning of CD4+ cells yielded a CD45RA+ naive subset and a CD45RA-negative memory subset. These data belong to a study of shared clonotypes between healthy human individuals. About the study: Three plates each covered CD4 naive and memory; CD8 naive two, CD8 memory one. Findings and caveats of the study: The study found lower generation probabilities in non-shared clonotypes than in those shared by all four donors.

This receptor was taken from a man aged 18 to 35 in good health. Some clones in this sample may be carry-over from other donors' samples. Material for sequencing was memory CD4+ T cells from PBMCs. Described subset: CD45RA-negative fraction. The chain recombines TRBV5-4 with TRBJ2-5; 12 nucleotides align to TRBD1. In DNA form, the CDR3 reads TGTGCCAGCCGACCTAGGGGGACAGGGGGCGGCAAAGAGACCCAGTACTTC. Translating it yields CASRPRGTGGGKETQYF. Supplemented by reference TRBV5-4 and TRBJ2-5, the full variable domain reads ETGVTQSPTHLIKTRGQQVTLRCSSQSGHNTVSWYQQALGQGPQFIFQYYREEENGRGNFPPRFSGLQFPNYSSELNVNALELDDSALYLCASRPRGTGGGKETQYFGPGTRLLVL.